This entry features one TCR beta chain sequence. The ends were cut back, 6 bases at V and 6 bases at J, with 6 bases in the middle. Germline lookup yields CDR1 SNHLY and CDR2 FYNNEI. This CDR3 spans 11 amino acids. The data originate from a study of blood T cell repertoires in COVID-19. It was within 2 weeks before study entry that exposed participants met a COVID-19 case. Repertoires were generated with immunoSEQ multiplex PCR, while TCRdb's copy carries only in-frame clones and drops some. The table lists 250,000 to 300,000 clones, approximately 89% of them singletons. V is TRBV2 and J is TRBJ1-5, with D uncertain. Sequencing was carried out using PBMCs or T cells enriched from blood (not recorded which). This TCR was sampled from a woman aged 45-59 years who had been exposed to COVID-19. The CDR3 coding sequence is TGTGCCAGCAGATACGGTCAGCCCCAGCATTTT. It yields the protein CASRYGQPQHF.